This T cell receptor beta chain was identified in a study of T cell repertoires in cytomegalovirus infection (dated by TCRdb to about 2019). Some background on the complete study: The peptide stimulations were aimed at well-studied HLA-B-restricted epitopes as well as recently identified HLA-C-restricted CMV epitopes, whose presentation resists viral immunomodulation. Donor HLA type was relevant to the analysis, as public TCR beta signatures indicated carriage of CMV infection together with the matching HLA type. The investigation overall reported the following: In both this cohort and an independent approximately 400-donor cohort, the cumulative frequency of public TCR beta family members distinguished carriers of CMV infection plus the relevant HLA type. In the ex vivo response, HLA-C-restricted CMV-specific TCR beta clonotypes were dominant, and in two of eight donors the single most frequent clonotype came from this HLA-C-restricted group.

For CDR1 and CDR2, the germline V gene lists SGHVS and FQNEAQ. Between the V and J ends, shortened by 1 base and 2 bases respectively, the junction contains 10 bases. The CDR3 holds 15 amino acids from the cysteine to the phenylalanine. Of all the DNA, just the CDR3 is kept, 45 bases in frame from base 1. This clonotype was seen a handful of times. Its antigen remains unidentified. It has no much larger one-base neighbor in the sample; base qualities were not kept. Taken with the paper, the label for treatment or condition translates to: in vitro stimulation with specific CMV peptide epitopes to enrich CMV-specific T cells. Reads for this sample came from an Illumina HiSeq 1500. TCRdb passed the public sequencing reads through fastp at Q25 and MiXCR, retaining productive beta sequences. Every distinct CDR3 protein forms one entry, paired with its most common genes and DNA. The sample data list 110,000 or so distinct CDR3 sequences, and 30% to 35% of these were observed just once. Roughly 40% of the sample goes to the ten largest clones.

The sample consisted of CD8+ T cells from cultured PBMCs, taken from culture after CMV antigen stimulation. The V gene is TRBV7-8 and the J gene is TRBJ2-3, with the D gene call left open. The sequence came from a human donor in good health (CMV status not recorded). Some clones in this sample may be carry-over from other donors' samples. The CDR3 sequence is CASSLEAANTDTQYF. The DNA sequence is given as TGTGCCAGCAGCTTAGAAGCAGCAAACACAGATACGCAGTATTTT.